The T cell receptor (beta chain) described here comes from a study of CD8+CD57+ T cells in acquired aplastic anemia. Regarding the study as a whole: Between the patient and control groups, CD8+ Simpson's diversity did not differ significantly.

This CDR3 comprises 14 residues. Germline CDR1 and CDR2: LNHNV and YYDKDF (reference sequence). Of note for this clonotype: Its antigen is as yet unknown. At one end the junction does not follow the germline gene, possibly because of a read error.

Both TCR beta VDJ combination and CDR3 sequence profiling were carried out. Genomic DNA was the template for this profiling. TCRdb analysed the reads with MiXCR anew, one entry per CDR3 protein. The sample holds approximately 260,000 distinct CDR3 sequences; about 80% are singletons and the top ten take about 41%. All patients picked for sequencing had shown, by flow cytometry, an expansion of CD8+CD57+ cells. The origin of this receptor is a human donor with aplastic anemia. Sequenced sample: sorted CD4+, CD8+, or CD8+CD57+ T cells (not recorded which) from PBMCs. The V gene is TRBV15, the J gene TRBJ2-7, with D unresolved. CDR3 coding DNA: TGTGCCAGCAGCTCGGGCGCCAGACAATACGCGCAGTACTTC. This gives the protein CASSSGARQYAQYF. The complete variable domain, with remaining parts taken from reference TRBV15 and TRBJ2-7, reads DAMVIQNPRYQVTQFGKPVTLSCSQTLNHNVMYWYQQKSSQAPKLLFHYYDKDFNNEADTPDNFQSRRPNTSFCFLDIRSPGLGDTAMYLCASSSGARQYAQYFGPGTRLTVT.